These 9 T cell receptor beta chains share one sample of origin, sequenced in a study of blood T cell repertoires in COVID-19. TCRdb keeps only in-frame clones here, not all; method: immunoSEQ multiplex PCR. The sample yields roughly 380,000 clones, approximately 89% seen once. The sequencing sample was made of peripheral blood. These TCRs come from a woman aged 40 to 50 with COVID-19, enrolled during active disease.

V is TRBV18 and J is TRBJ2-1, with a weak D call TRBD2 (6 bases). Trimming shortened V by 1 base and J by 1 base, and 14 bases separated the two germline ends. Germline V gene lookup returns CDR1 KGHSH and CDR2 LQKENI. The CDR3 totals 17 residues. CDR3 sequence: CASSPRLPSVSYNEQFF. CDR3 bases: TGTGCCAGCTCACCACGCCTCCCTAGCGTTTCCTACAATGAGCAGTTCTTC.

The CDR3 reads CASSPRTGTQETQYF. CDR3 in DNA: TGTGCCAGCAGCCCTCGGACAGGGACCCAAGAGACCCAGTACTTC. This chain joins TRBV6-6 and TRBJ2-5, with 8 bases lining up with TRBD1. V trimming: 6 bases; J trimming: 1 base; junction bases outside the gene matches: 7. The germline V gene encodes CDR1 MNHNY and CDR2 SVGAGI (reference sequence). This CDR3 is 15 amino acids long.

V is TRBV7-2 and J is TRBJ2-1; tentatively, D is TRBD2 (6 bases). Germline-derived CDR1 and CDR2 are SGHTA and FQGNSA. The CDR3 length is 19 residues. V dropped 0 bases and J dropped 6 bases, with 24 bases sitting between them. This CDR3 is CASSLARIIQVGGGNEQFF. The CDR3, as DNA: TGTGCCAGCAGCTTAGCCCGAATAATACAGGTTGGGGGAGGCAATGAGCAGTTCTTC.

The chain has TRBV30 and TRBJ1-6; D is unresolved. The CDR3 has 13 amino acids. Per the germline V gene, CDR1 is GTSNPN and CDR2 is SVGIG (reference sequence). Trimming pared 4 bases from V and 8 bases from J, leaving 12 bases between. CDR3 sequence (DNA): TGTGCCTGGACCCTCGTCTCGGATTCACCCCTCCACTTT. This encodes CAWTLVSDSPLHF.

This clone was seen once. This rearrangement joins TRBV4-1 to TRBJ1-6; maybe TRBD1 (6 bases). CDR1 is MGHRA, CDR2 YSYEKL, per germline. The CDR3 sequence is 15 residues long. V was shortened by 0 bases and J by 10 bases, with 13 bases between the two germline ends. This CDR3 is CASSQERQGFSPLHF. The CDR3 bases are TGCGCCAGCAGCCAAGAAAGGCAGGGGTTCTCACCCCTCCACTTT.

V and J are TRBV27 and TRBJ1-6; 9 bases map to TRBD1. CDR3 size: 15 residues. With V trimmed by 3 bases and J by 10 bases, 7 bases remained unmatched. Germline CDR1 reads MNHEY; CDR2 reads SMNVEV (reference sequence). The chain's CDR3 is CASSLWDRVNSPLHF. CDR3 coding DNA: TGTGCCAGCAGTTTGTGGGACAGGGTAAACTCACCCCTCCACTTT.

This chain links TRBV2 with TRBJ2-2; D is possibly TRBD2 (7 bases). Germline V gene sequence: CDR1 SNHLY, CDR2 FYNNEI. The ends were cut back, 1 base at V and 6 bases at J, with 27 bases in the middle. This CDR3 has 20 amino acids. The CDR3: CASSEGYLREGGGSAGELFF. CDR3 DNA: TGTGCCAGCAGTGAAGGATACTTGCGTGAAGGGGGAGGGTCGGCCGGGGAGCTGTTTTTT.

The CDR3 bases are TGTGCCAGCAGCTTGGTCAGGGAAGGGATATTCTACGAGCAGTACTTC. Translating gives CASSLVREGIFYEQYF. The chain employs TRBV5-4 and TRBJ2-7; D may be TRBD1 (5 bases). The V gene's germline CDR1 is SGHNT and CDR2 YYREEE (reference sequence). This CDR3 is built from 16 residues. V was clipped by 0 bases and J by 3 bases, with 16 bases between them.

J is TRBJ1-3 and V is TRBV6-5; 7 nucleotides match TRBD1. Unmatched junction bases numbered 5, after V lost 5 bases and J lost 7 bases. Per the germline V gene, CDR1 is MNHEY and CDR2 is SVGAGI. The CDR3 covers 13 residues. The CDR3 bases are TGTGCCAGCAGTCGACAGGGTCAGAACACCATATATTTT. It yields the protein CASSRQGQNTIYF.